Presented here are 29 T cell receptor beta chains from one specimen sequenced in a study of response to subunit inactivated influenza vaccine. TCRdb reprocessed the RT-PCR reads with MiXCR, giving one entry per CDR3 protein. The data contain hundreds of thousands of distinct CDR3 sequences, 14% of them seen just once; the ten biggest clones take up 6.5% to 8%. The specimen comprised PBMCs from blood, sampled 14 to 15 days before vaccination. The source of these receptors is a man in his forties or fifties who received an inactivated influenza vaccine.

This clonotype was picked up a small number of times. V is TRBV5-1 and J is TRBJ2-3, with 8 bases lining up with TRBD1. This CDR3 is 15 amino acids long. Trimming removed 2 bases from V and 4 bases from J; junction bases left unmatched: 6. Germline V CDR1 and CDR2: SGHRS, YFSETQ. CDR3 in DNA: TGCGCCAGCAGCTTCCTTGGACAGGGTCCAGATACGCAGTATTTT. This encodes CASSFLGQGPDTQYF. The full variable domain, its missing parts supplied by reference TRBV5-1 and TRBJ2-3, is KAGVTQTPRYLIKTRGQQVTLSCSPISGHRSVSWYQQTPGQGLQFLFEYFSETQRNKGNFPGRFSGRQFSNSRSEMNVSTLELGDSALYLCASSFLGQGPDTQYFGPGTRLTVL.

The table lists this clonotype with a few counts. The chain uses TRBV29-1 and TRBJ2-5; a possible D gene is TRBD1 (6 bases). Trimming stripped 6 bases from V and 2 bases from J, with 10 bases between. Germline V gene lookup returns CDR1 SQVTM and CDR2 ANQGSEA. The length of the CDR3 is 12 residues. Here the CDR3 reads CSVGQQQETQYF. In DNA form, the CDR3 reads TGCAGCGTCGGACAGCAGCAAGAGACCCAGTACTTC.

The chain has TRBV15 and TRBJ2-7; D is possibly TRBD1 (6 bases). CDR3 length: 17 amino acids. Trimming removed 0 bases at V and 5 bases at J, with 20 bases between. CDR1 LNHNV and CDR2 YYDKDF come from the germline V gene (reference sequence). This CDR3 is CATSRDLPPGELHEQYF. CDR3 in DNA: TGTGCCACCAGCAGAGATCTCCCCCCAGGGGAACTCCACGAGCAGTACTTC.

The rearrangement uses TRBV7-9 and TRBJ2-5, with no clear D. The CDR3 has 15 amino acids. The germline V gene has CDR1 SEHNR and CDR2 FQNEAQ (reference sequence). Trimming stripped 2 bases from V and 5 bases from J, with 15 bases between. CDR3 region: CASSLPLIKEETQYF. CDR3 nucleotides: TGTGCCAGCAGCTTACCTCTAATAAAGGAGGAGACCCAGTACTTC.

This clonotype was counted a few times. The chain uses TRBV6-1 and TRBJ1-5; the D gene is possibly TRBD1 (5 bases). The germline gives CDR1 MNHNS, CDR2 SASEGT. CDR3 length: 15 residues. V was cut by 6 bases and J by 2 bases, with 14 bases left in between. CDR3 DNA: TGTGCCAGCAGGAATCCGGGACCACGCAATCAGCCCCAGCATTTT. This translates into CASRNPGPRNQPQHF.

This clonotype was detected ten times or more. CDR3 residues: CASSPFRTATDTQYF. The CDR3 DNA reads TGTGCCAGCAGCCCTTTTCGGACAGCCACAGATACGCAGTATTTT. V and J are TRBV7-2 and TRBJ2-3; weak D call: TRBD1 (6 bases). CDR1 and CDR2 from the germline V gene are SGHTA and FQGNSA. V was clipped by 5 bases and J by 2 bases, with 14 bases between them. The CDR3 totals 15 residues.

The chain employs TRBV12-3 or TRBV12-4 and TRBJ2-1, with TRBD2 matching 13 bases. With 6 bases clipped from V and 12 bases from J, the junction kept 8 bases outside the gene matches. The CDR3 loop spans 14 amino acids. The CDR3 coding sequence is TGTGCCAGCAGAACCGGGACTAGCGGGACCTGGCAGTTCTTC. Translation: CASRTGTSGTWQFF.

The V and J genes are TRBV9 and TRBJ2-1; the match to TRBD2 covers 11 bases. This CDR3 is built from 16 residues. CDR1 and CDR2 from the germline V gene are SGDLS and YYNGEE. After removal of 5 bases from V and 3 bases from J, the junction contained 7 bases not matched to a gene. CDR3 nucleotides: TGTGCCAGCAGTATTACTAGCGGGAGTTTCTACAATGAGCAGTTCTTC. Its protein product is CASSITSGSFYNEQFF.

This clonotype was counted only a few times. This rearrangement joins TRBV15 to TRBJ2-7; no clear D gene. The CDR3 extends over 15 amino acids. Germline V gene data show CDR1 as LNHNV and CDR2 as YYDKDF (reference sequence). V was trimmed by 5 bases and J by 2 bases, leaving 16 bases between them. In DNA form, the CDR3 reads TGTGCCACCAGCCTAAAATCCGGGCCCCCCTACGAGCAGTACTTC. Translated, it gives CATSLKSGPPYEQYF.

Here the CDR3 DNA reads TGTGCCAGCAGACCCTTAGGGAAAGATACGCAGTATTTT. It codes for CASRPLGKDTQYF. The J gene is TRBJ2-3, the V gene TRBV7-8; no firm D call. The CDR3 is 13 residues long. Germline CDR1 and CDR2: SGHVS and FQNEAQ. Trimming cost V 6 bases and J 5 bases, with 12 bases left between them.

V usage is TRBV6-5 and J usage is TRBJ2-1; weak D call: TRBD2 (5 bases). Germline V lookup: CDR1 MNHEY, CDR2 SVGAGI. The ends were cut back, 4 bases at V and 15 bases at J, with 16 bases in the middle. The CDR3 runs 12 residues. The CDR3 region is CASSSSGLERFF. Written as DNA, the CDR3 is TGTGCCAGCAGTTCCTCCGGACTGGAAAGGTTCTTC.

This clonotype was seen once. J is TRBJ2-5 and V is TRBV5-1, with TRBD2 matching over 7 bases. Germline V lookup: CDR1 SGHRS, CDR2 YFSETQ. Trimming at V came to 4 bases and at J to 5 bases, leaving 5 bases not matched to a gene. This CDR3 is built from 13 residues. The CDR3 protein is CASSDALAETQYF. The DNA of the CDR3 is TGCGCCAGCAGCGACGCACTAGCGGAGACCCAGTACTTC.

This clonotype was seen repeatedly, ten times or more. The CDR3 is CAILDRDSTGELFF. Here the CDR3 DNA reads TGTGCCATTTTGGACAGGGATTCGACCGGGGAGCTGTTTTTT. This chain joins TRBV10-3 and TRBJ2-2; the match to TRBD1 covers 8 bases. The CDR3 has 14 residues. Germline V gene lookup returns CDR1 ENHRY and CDR2 SYGVKD. J lost 5 bases, V lost 9 bases, and 8 bases had no gene match.

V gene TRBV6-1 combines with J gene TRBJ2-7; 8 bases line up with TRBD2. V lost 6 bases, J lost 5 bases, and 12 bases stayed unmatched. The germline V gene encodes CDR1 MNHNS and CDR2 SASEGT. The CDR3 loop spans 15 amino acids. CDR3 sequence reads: CASRKAYSGINEQYF. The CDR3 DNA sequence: TGTGCCAGCAGAAAAGCCTATAGCGGGATAAACGAGCAGTACTTC.

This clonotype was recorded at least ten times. This CDR3 is CASRDRARDTQYF. In nucleotides, the CDR3 is TGCGCCTCCAGGGACAGGGCAAGGGATACGCAGTATTTT. The chain recombines TRBV10-2 with TRBJ2-3, with 9 nucleotides matching TRBD1. Germline lookup yields CDR1 WSHSY and CDR2 SAAADI. V dropped 11 bases and J dropped 6; count of bases not matched to a gene: 9. This CDR3 is built from 13 residues.

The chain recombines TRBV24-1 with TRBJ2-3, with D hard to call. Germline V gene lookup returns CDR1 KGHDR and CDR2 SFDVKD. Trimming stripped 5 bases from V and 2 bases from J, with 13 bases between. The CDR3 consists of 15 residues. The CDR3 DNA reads TGTGCCACCAGTGCCCCCTGGGAACCCACAGATACGCAGTATTTT. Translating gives CATSAPWEPTDTQYF.

CDR3 amino acids: CASSSRTGLIGGYTF. The CDR3 DNA reads as TGTGCCAGCAGTTCCAGGACCGGACTGATTGGTGGCTACACCTTC. The chain links TRBV28 to TRBJ1-2; D unresolved. Trimming cost V 4 bases and J 7 bases, with 19 bases left between them. The germline CDR1 and CDR2 sequences are MDHEN and SYDVKM. The CDR3 is 15 amino acids.

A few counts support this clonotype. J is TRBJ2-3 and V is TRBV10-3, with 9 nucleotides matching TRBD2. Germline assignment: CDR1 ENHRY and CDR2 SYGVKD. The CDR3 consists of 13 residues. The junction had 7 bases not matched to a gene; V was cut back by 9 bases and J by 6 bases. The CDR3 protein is CAIRLAVGDTQYF. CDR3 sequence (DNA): TGTGCCATTAGACTAGCGGTGGGGGATACGCAGTATTTT.

The CDR3 nucleotides are TGTGCCACCAGTGATTTTAGAGCTTCAACCGGGGAGCTGTTTTTT. It yields the protein CATSDFRASTGELFF. The rearrangement joins TRBV24-1 to TRBJ2-2; D ambiguous. The V gene's germline CDR1 is KGHDR and CDR2 SFDVKD. The CDR3 loop spans 15 amino acids. V gave up 1 base and J gave up 5 bases, with 10 bases separating them.

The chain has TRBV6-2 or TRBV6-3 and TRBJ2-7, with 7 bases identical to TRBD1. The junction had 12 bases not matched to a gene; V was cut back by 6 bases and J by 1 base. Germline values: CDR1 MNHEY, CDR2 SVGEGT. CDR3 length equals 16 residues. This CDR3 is CASSTYDRALSYEQYF. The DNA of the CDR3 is TGTGCCAGCAGCACATACGACAGGGCGCTTTCCTACGAGCAGTACTTC.

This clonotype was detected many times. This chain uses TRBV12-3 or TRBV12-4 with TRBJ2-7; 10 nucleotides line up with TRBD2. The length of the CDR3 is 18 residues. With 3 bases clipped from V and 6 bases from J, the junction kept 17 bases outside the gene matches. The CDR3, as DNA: TGTGCCAGCAGTTTTAGTGGTCAGTGGAGCGGGAGGGCCGCCGAGCAGTACTTC. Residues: CASSFSGQWSGRAAEQYF.

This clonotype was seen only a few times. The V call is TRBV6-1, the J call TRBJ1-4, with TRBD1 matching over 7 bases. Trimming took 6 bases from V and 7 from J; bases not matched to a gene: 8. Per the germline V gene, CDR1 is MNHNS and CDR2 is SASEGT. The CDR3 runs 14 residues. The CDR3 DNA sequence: TGTGCCAGCAGCCTACAGGGGATAGGTGAAAAACTGTTTTTT. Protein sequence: CASSLQGIGEKLFF.

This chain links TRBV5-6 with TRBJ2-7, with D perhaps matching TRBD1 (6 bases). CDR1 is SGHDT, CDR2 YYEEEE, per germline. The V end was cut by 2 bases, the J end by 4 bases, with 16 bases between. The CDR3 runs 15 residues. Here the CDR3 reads CASSFPPDSPYEQYF. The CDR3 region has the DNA TGTGCCAGCAGCTTTCCCCCGGACAGTCCATACGAGCAGTACTTC.

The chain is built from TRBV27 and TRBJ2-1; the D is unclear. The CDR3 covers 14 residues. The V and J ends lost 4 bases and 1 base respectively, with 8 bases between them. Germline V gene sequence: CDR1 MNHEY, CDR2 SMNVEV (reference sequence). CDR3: CASSYSISYNEQFF. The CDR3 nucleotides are TGTGCCAGCAGTTACTCTATTTCCTACAATGAGCAGTTCTTC.

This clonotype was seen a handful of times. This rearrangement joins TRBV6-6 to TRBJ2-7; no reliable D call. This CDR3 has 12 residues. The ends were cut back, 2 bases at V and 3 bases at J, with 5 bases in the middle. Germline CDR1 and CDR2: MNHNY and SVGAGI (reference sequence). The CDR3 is CASSYLYYEQYF. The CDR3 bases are TGTGCCAGCAGTTACCTGTACTACGAGCAGTACTTC.

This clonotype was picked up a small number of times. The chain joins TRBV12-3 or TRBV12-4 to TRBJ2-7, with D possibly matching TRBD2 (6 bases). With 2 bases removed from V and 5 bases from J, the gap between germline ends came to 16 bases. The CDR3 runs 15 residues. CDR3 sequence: CASSLWLRGSDEQYF. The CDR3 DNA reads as TGTGCCAGCAGTTTATGGTTGCGGGGATCGGACGAGCAGTACTTC.

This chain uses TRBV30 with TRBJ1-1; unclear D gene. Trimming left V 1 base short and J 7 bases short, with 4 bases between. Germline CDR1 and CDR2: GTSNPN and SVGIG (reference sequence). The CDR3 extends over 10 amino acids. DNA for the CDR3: TGTGCCTGGAGTGGGGATGAAGCTTTCTTT. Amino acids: CAWSGDEAFF.

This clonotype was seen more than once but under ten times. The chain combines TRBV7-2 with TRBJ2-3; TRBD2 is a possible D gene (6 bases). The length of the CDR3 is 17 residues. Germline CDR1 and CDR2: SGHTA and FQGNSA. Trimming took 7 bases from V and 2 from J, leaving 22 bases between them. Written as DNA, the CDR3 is TGTGCCAGCACCCTTGCCGCAGGAGGGGCGTCCACAGATACGCAGTATTTT. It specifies CASTLAAGGASTDTQYF.

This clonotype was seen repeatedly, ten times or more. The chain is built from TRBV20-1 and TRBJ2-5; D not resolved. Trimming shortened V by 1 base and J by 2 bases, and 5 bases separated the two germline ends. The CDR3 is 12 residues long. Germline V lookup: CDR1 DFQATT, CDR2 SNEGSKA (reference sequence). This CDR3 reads CSARGVQETQYF. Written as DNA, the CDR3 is TGCAGTGCTAGAGGAGTACAAGAGACCCAGTACTTC.